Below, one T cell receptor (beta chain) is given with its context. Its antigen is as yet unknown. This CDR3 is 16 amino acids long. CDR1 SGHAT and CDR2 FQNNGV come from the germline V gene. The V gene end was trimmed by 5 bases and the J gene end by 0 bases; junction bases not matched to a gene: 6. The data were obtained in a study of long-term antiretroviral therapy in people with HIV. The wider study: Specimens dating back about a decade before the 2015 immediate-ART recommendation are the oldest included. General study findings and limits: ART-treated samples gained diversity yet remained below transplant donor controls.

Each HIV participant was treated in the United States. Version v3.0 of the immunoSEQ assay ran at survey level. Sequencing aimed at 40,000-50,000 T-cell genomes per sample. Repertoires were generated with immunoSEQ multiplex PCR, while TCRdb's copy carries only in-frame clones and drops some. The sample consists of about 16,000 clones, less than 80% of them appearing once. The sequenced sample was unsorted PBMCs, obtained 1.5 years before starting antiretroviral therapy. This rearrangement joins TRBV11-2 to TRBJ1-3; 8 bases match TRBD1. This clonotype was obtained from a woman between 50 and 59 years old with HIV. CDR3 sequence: CASSLDRGYSGNTIYF. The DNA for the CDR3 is TGTGCCAGCAGCCTCGACAGGGGATACTCTGGAAACACCATATATTTT.